The rows below give T cell receptor beta chains drawn from one sample of a study. One entry per CDR3 protein, called by TCRdb with MiXCR from the 5' RACE reads. The sample has around 21,000 distinct CDR3 sequences; around 30% are singletons. Material: tumor-infiltrating naive CD4+ T cells sorted from the breast tumor. These receptors came from a female donor with breast cancer. CDR3s include the opening cysteine and the closing phenylalanine or tryptophan. Each record gives: D gene, clone size, J gene, V gene, CDR3 DNA, CDR3 protein. The D gene is left open where the match is weak. A row's size may be missing; if present it is once, few, many or a size class.

d_call: TRBD2
clone_size: -
j_call: TRBJ2-1
v_call: TRBV7-2
cdr3_nt: TGTGCCAGCAGAGAGGGAGGGCCTTACAATGAGCAGTTCTTC
cdr3_aa: CASREGGPYNEQFF

d_call: -
clone_size: -
j_call: TRBJ2-3
v_call: TRBV12-3/TRBV12-4
cdr3_nt: TGTGCCAGCAGCCCGGACCCCAGCTACACAGATACGCAGTATTTT
cdr3_aa: CASSPDPSYTDTQYF

d_call: TRBD2
clone_size: many
j_call: TRBJ2-3
v_call: TRBV12-3/TRBV12-4
cdr3_nt: TGTGCCAGCAGTTTAAATCTAGCGGCCACAGATACGCAGTATTTT
cdr3_aa: CASSLNLAATDTQYF

d_call: -
clone_size: -
j_call: TRBJ2-1
v_call: TRBV6-4
cdr3_nt: TGTGCCAGCAGTGACCGCCCTAGCTCCTACAATGAGCAGTTCTTC
cdr3_aa: CASSDRPSSYNEQFF

d_call: -
clone_size: many
j_call: TRBJ1-1
v_call: TRBV12-3/TRBV12-4
cdr3_nt: TGTGCCAGCAAGGGGGGGAGTGGCACTGAAGCTTTCTTT
cdr3_aa: CASKGGSGTEAFF

d_call: -
clone_size: -
j_call: TRBJ2-1
v_call: TRBV20-1
cdr3_nt: TGCAGTGCCCTCCCGGGCAGAGAAATTCGGGATGAGCAGTTCTTC
cdr3_aa: CSALPGREIRDEQFF

d_call: -
clone_size: medium-sized
j_call: TRBJ2-1
v_call: TRBV6-5
cdr3_nt: TGTGCCAGCAGCCAGGGACCTAATGAGCAGTTCTTC
cdr3_aa: CASSQGPNEQFF

d_call: -
clone_size: -
j_call: TRBJ2-7
v_call: TRBV2
cdr3_nt: TGTGCCACGGGGTGGGCGGACGGTAATCGGTACGAGCAGTACTTC
cdr3_aa: CATGWADGNRYEQYF

d_call: -
clone_size: few
j_call: TRBJ2-7
v_call: TRBV21-1
cdr3_nt: TGTGCCACCGCGAGCGGAGTCTACGAGCAGTACTTC
cdr3_aa: CATASGVYEQYF

d_call: TRBD1
clone_size: -
j_call: TRBJ1-1
v_call: TRBV28
cdr3_nt: TGTGCCAGCACAGACAGGGGTGACACTGAAGCTTTCTTT
cdr3_aa: CASTDRGDTEAFF

d_call: -
clone_size: many
j_call: TRBJ1-6
v_call: TRBV5-1
cdr3_nt: TGCGCCAGCAGCTTGTTAGGGCTGGGGAATTCACCCCTCCACTTT
cdr3_aa: CASSLLGLGNSPLHF

d_call: TRBD1
clone_size: -
j_call: TRBJ1-1
v_call: TRBV20-1
cdr3_nt: TGCAGCGCCCGGGGGGCCTACAGGGGGGCGAACACTGAAGCTTTCTTT
cdr3_aa: CSARGAYRGANTEAFF

d_call: TRBD1
clone_size: many
j_call: TRBJ1-5
v_call: TRBV12-3/TRBV12-4
cdr3_nt: TGTGCCAGCAGTTTCGTGACAGGGGATTTTCAGCCCCAGCATTTT
cdr3_aa: CASSFVTGDFQPQHF

d_call: TRBD2
clone_size: few
j_call: TRBJ2-1
v_call: TRBV5-1
cdr3_nt: TGCGCCAGCAGATATCTAGCGGGAGGGTACAATGAGCAGTTCTTC
cdr3_aa: CASRYLAGGYNEQFF

d_call: TRBD2
clone_size: -
j_call: TRBJ2-7
v_call: TRBV4-3
cdr3_nt: TGCGCCAGCAGCCAAGATGTACTAGCGGGAAGCTACGAGCAGTACTTC
cdr3_aa: CASSQDVLAGSYEQYF

d_call: -
clone_size: -
j_call: TRBJ2-7
v_call: TRBV10-3
cdr3_nt: TGTGCCATCAGTTCGGGGCTAGGACAGAACTACGAGCAGTACTTC
cdr3_aa: CAISSGLGQNYEQYF

d_call: -
clone_size: many
j_call: TRBJ2-1
v_call: TRBV5-1
cdr3_nt: TGCGCCAGCAGCTTGGTTCCTAGTAGTGAGCAGTTCTTC
cdr3_aa: CASSLVPSSEQFF

d_call: TRBD1
clone_size: -
j_call: TRBJ2-3
v_call: TRBV7-9
cdr3_nt: TGTGCCAGCAGCTTGGCGGACAGGGGTTACACAGATACGCAGTATTTT
cdr3_aa: CASSLADRGYTDTQYF

d_call: TRBD2
clone_size: -
j_call: TRBJ2-7
v_call: TRBV20-1
cdr3_nt: TGCAGGGCCGCCGGACTAGCGGGAGACTACGAGCAGTACTTC
cdr3_aa: CRAAGLAGDYEQYF

d_call: -
clone_size: many
j_call: TRBJ1-3
v_call: TRBV12-3/TRBV12-4
cdr3_nt: TGTGCCAGCAGTGTCACAGGGTACTCTGGAAACACCATATATTTT
cdr3_aa: CASSVTGYSGNTIYF

d_call: TRBD2
clone_size: medium-sized
j_call: TRBJ2-1
v_call: TRBV3-1
cdr3_nt: TGTGCCAGCAGCCTCCGGGGGATAGCGGGTAGCAATGAGCAGTTCTTC
cdr3_aa: CASSLRGIAGSNEQFF

d_call: TRBD2
clone_size: few
j_call: TRBJ2-2
v_call: TRBV4-2
cdr3_nt: TGTGCCAGCAGCCCTTCCGGACTAGCGGGATTCACCGGGGAGCTGTTTTTT
cdr3_aa: CASSPSGLAGFTGELFF

d_call: -
clone_size: few
j_call: TRBJ1-2
v_call: TRBV7-9
cdr3_nt: TGTGCCAGCAGCTTAGAAGTGGCAAGCTGGGGCTACACCTTC
cdr3_aa: CASSLEVASWGYTF

d_call: -
clone_size: -
j_call: TRBJ2-7
v_call: TRBV6-1
cdr3_nt: TGTGCCAGCAGTGAAGTGGGCTACGAGCAGTACTTC
cdr3_aa: CASSEVGYEQYF

d_call: -
clone_size: medium-sized
j_call: TRBJ2-5
v_call: TRBV7-8
cdr3_nt: TGTGCCAGCAGCCCAAAGCGCTCCCAAGAGACCCAGTACTTC
cdr3_aa: CASSPKRSQETQYF

d_call: TRBD2
clone_size: once
j_call: TRBJ2-7
v_call: TRBV6-1
cdr3_nt: TGTGCCAGCCTCCCGGTGGCGGGACTAGCTTCCTACGAGCAGTACTTC
cdr3_aa: CASLPVAGLASYEQYF

d_call: TRBD2
clone_size: -
j_call: TRBJ2-3
v_call: TRBV7-2
cdr3_nt: TGTGCCAGCAGCTTAAGGGCTCCGGGAGGGTGGACAGATACGCAGTATTTT
cdr3_aa: CASSLRAPGGWTDTQYF

d_call: -
clone_size: -
j_call: TRBJ1-2
v_call: TRBV2
cdr3_nt: TGTGCCAGCAGTAGGAGACCAGGGAGCTCCTATGGCTACACCTTC
cdr3_aa: CASSRRPGSSYGYTF

d_call: TRBD1
clone_size: -
j_call: TRBJ1-1
v_call: TRBV20-1
cdr3_nt: TGCAGTGCTAGAGCCACAACAGGGGTCACTGAAGCTTTCTTT
cdr3_aa: CSARATTGVTEAFF

d_call: -
clone_size: medium-sized
j_call: TRBJ2-3
v_call: TRBV5-1
cdr3_nt: TGCGCCAGCAGGCACACACCCGGGACCAGCAGCATGAATACGCAGTATTTT
cdr3_aa: CASRHTPGTSSMNTQYF

d_call: TRBD1
clone_size: once
j_call: TRBJ1-1
v_call: TRBV9
cdr3_nt: TGTGCCAGCAGCGTAGGGACAGGGATTGAAGCTTTCTTT
cdr3_aa: CASSVGTGIEAFF

d_call: TRBD1
clone_size: -
j_call: TRBJ1-2
v_call: TRBV6-1
cdr3_nt: TGTGCCAGCAGTGAACCCGGACAGGGACGGGACTATGGCTACACCTTC
cdr3_aa: CASSEPGQGRDYGYTF

d_call: TRBD1
clone_size: -
j_call: TRBJ2-2
v_call: TRBV30
cdr3_nt: TGTGCCTGGGCGACAGGGGTAAAGGGCGGGGAGCTGTTCTTT
cdr3_aa: CAWATGVKGGELFF

d_call: -
clone_size: many
j_call: TRBJ2-1
v_call: TRBV5-6
cdr3_nt: TGTGCCAGCAGTAAAAACCGGGGCCTAACGGGGAATGAGCAGTTCTTC
cdr3_aa: CASSKNRGLTGNEQFF

d_call: -
clone_size: few
j_call: TRBJ2-6
v_call: TRBV6-1
cdr3_nt: TGTGCCTCTAGAGGACTGTCCGGGGCCAACGTCCTGACTTTC
cdr3_aa: CASRGLSGANVLTF

d_call: -
clone_size: -
j_call: TRBJ1-5
v_call: TRBV15
cdr3_nt: TGTGCCACCAGCAGGTACGGGCCCCCAGCGCCCCAGCCCCAGCATTTT
cdr3_aa: CATSRYGPPAPQPQHF

d_call: -
clone_size: once
j_call: TRBJ1-1
v_call: TRBV5-1
cdr3_nt: TGCGCCAGCAGCTTTAGGATGAGGACAGCCATGAACACTGAAGCTTTCTTT
cdr3_aa: CASSFRMRTAMNTEAFF

d_call: -
clone_size: -
j_call: TRBJ2-7
v_call: TRBV29-1
cdr3_nt: TGCAGCGCCACACCCGGGACTCCCCCCTACGAGCAGTACTTC
cdr3_aa: CSATPGTPPYEQYF

d_call: TRBD1
clone_size: -
j_call: TRBJ2-7
v_call: TRBV10-3
cdr3_nt: TGTGCCACCGAGGGGTCCGGACAGGGGGTCTCCGAGCAGTACTTC
cdr3_aa: CATEGSGQGVSEQYF

d_call: TRBD1
clone_size: many
j_call: TRBJ1-1
v_call: TRBV20-1
cdr3_nt: TGCAGTGTTAGACGACAGGGAAACACTGAAGCTTTCTTT
cdr3_aa: CSVRRQGNTEAFF

d_call: -
clone_size: -
j_call: TRBJ1-2
v_call: TRBV3-1
cdr3_nt: TGTGCCAGCAGCCAAGAGTGGGGCAGGGTTTCTGGCTACACCTTC
cdr3_aa: CASSQEWGRVSGYTF